Listed here are 17 T cell receptor beta chains from one sample, sequenced in a study of shared clonotypes between healthy human individuals (TCRdb year 2020). Libraries were constructed by the immunoSEQ multiplex PCR assay. Imported from immuneACCESS, the table was reduced by TCRdb to in-frame sequences with V and J called. These copies leave out some clones; in studies compared against another copy, an unresolved V gene accounts for under half, and the cause of the remainder is not known. This sample holds about 690,000 clones; about nine tenths were observed only once. Of the sample, 34% is held by the ten largest clones. Sequenced sample: memory CD8+ T cells from PBMCs. The cell subset or site label of this sample denotes: CD45RO+ cells pooled with CCR7-negative TemRA cells. These receptor sequences come from a man aged 18 to 30 in good health. Some clones in this sample may be carry-over from other donors' samples.

This clone was seen more than once but under ten times. The CDR3 loop is CASSLPTGREAEAFF. The CDR3 nucleotides are TGTGCCAGCAGCTTGCCGACAGGAAGGGAGGCTGAAGCTTTCTTT. This chain joins TRBV5-6 and TRBJ1-1, with D tentatively TRBD1 (6 bases). The CDR3 extends over 15 amino acids. Trimming removed 1 base from V and 6 bases from J, with 16 bases in between. CDR1 is SGHDT and CDR2 is YYEEEE in the germline V gene. The full variable domain, in which reference TRBV5-6 and TRBJ1-1 provide the parts outside the CDR3, is DAGVTQSPTHLIKTRGQQVTLRCSPKSGHDTVSWYQQALGQGPQFIFQYYEEEERQRGNFPDRFSGHQFPNYSSELNVNALLLGDSALYLCASSLPTGREAEAFFGQGTRLTVV.

The CDR3 loop reads CASSWDLTYEQYF. The CDR3 bases are TGTGCCAGCAGCTGGGACTTAACCTACGAGCAGTACTTC. The J gene is TRBJ2-7, the V gene TRBV7-2; the D gene is possibly TRBD2 (6 bases). The length of the CDR3 is 13 residues. Trimming removed 4 bases at V and 2 bases at J, with 9 bases between. Germline CDR1 reads SGHTA; CDR2 reads FQGNSA.

This chain connects TRBV7-3 to TRBJ1-2; no definite D call. The CDR3 consists of 12 residues. Trimming took off 0 bases at V and 13 bases at J, with 12 bases between the two ends. Germline V gene data show CDR1 as SGHTA and CDR2 as FQGTGA. The CDR3 sequence: CASSLTAGAVTF. The CDR3 nucleotides are TGTGCCAGCAGCTTAACGGCGGGCGCAGTCACCTTC. The variable domain in full, with the rest retrieved from reference TRBV7-3 and TRBJ1-2, is GAGVSQTPSNKVTEKGKYVELRCDPISGHTALYWYRQSLGQGPEFLIYFQGTGAADDSGLPNDRFFAVRPEGSVSTLKIQRTERGDSAVYLCASSLTAGAVTFGSGTRLTVV.

J is TRBJ2-7 and V is TRBV10-3, with TRBD1 matching 7 bases. J lost 0 bases, V lost 3 bases, and 5 bases had no gene match. Germline CDR1 and CDR2: ENHRY and SYGVKD. The CDR3 contains 15 residues. This CDR3 reads CAISEGGDSSYEQYF. As DNA, the CDR3 is TGTGCCATCAGTGAAGGTGGGGACAGCTCCTACGAGCAGTACTTC.

This clone appeared a single time. The chain has TRBV7-8 and TRBJ2-2; 12 bases agree with TRBD2. The CDR3 spans 16 residues. Germline trimming cut 5 bases from V and 8 bases from J; bases unmatched to any gene: 9. Per germline, CDR1 SGHVS and CDR2 FQNEAQ. The CDR3 DNA sequence: TGTGCCAGCAGCACCCGACTAGCGGGAGTGTTAGGGGAGCTGTTTTTT. This gives the protein CASSTRLAGVLGELFF.

The chain couples TRBV2 to TRBJ1-5; 7 bases align to TRBD1. With 8 bases clipped from V and 0 bases from J, the junction kept 10 bases outside the gene matches. Germline CDR1 reads SNHLY; CDR2 reads FYNNEI. This CDR3 has 16 residues. CDR3 DNA: TGTGCCAGCTCCGCTGGACAGGCCTATAGCAATCAGCCCCAGCATTTT. Its protein product is CASSAGQAYSNQPQHF.

This sequence joins TRBV6-6 and TRBJ1-4; 7 nucleotides match TRBD1. Germline V gene data show CDR1 as MNHNY and CDR2 as SVGAGI (reference sequence). The CDR3 runs 14 residues. V was pared by 5 bases and J by 5 bases, with 5 bases of the junction left unmatched. This CDR3 is CASSPGQRNEKLFF. CDR3 DNA sequence: TGTGCCAGCAGTCCGGGACAGAGAAATGAAAAACTGTTTTTT.

The J gene is TRBJ2-3, the V gene TRBV7-8; D may correspond to TRBD1 or TRBD2 (5 bases each). The germline V gene encodes CDR1 SGHVS and CDR2 FQNEAQ. There are 16 residues in the CDR3. Trimming shortened V by 5 bases and J by 0 bases, and 15 bases separated the two germline ends. CDR3 sequence (DNA): TGTGCCAGCAGCCCGGGACGGGAACTAAGCACAGATACGCAGTATTTT. Translation gives CASSPGRELSTDTQYF.

V usage is TRBV4-2 and J usage is TRBJ2-2; no reliable D call. The V end was cut by 0 bases, the J end by 3 bases, with 8 bases between. CDR1 and CDR2 from the germline V gene are LGHNA and YNFKEQ. The CDR3 consists of 15 residues. Here the CDR3 reads CASSQDYWDTGELFF. The CDR3 nucleotides read TGTGCCAGCAGCCAAGATTACTGGGACACCGGGGAGCTGTTTTTT.

V gene TRBV7-3 combines with J gene TRBJ2-6, with D tentatively TRBD1 (5 bases). Germline CDR1 SGHTA, CDR2 FQGTGA. The CDR3 runs to 16 residues. V lost 4 bases to trimming and J lost 0 bases, with 10 bases between them. CDR3 sequence (DNA): TGTGCCAGCAGCTCCCGCCAGGGCTCTGGGGCCAACGTCCTGACTTTC. Protein: CASSSRQGSGANVLTF. Full variable domain (rest looked up from reference TRBV7-3 and TRBJ2-6): GAGVSQTPSNKVTEKGKYVELRCDPISGHTALYWYRQSLGQGPEFLIYFQGTGAADDSGLPNDRFFAVRPEGSVSTLKIQRTERGDSAVYLCASSSRQGSGANVLTFGAGSRLTVL.

The rearrangement links TRBV14 to TRBJ1-4; TRBD1 is a possible D gene (5 bases). V dropped 6 bases and J dropped 8 bases, with 13 bases sitting between them. Germline V gives CDR1 SGHDN, CDR2 FVKESK. The CDR3 is 13 residues long. The CDR3 sequence: CASRKTVQEKLFF. CDR3 nucleotides: TGTGCCAGCAGGAAGACAGTTCAAGAAAAACTGTTTTTT. Full variable domain (rest looked up from reference TRBV14 and TRBJ1-4): EAGVTQFPSHSVIEKGQTVTLRCDPISGHDNLYWYRRVMGKEIKFLLHFVKESKQDESGMPNNRFLAERTGGTYSTLKVQPAELEDSGVYFCASRKTVQEKLFFGSGTQLSVL.

V is TRBV23-1 and J is TRBJ1-2; D ambiguous. TRBV23-1 is an open reading frame whose function is uncertain. The CDR3 has 14 residues. Trimming left V 8 bases short and J 3 bases short, with 16 bases between. The CDR3 DNA reads as TGCGCCAGCCCACCTCCTCAGGTTTACTATGGCTACACCTTC. Amino acids: CASPPPQVYYGYTF.

The chain carries TRBV5-5 and TRBJ2-1, with 10 bases that match TRBD2. This CDR3 spans 17 amino acids. J was trimmed by 2 bases and V by 4 bases; bases with no gene match: 9. CDR1 and CDR2 from the germline V gene are SGHKS and YYEKEE (reference sequence). CDR3 DNA sequence: TGTGCCAGCAGCCCCCTCGGACTAGCGGTAACCTACAATGAGCAGTTCTTC. Encoded protein: CASSPLGLAVTYNEQFF.

The CDR3 region is CASRPSGGNRHEQYF. The DNA of the CDR3 is TGTGCCAGCAGACCAAGCGGGGGGAATCGCCACGAGCAGTACTTC. The rearrangement uses TRBV28 and TRBJ2-7, with TRBD2 matching 9 bases. Germline V lookup: CDR1 MDHEN, CDR2 SYDVKM. The trim removed 6 bases at V and 5 bases at J, leaving 11 bases unmatched. CDR3 length: 15 residues.

The chain uses TRBV13 and TRBJ1-1; D is ambiguous. The CDR3 spans 15 residues. V lost 5 bases, J lost 4 bases, and 17 bases lay in between. Germline CDR1 and CDR2: PRHDT and FYEKMQ (reference sequence). The CDR3 DNA sequence: TGTGCCAGCAGCCCGAAGCGGGTTGTAGGCACTGAAGCTTTCTTT. Its protein product is CASSPKRVVGTEAFF.

The chain combines TRBV18 with TRBJ2-7; the match to TRBD1 covers 12 bases. The V and J ends lost 3 bases and 3 bases, in that order; junction bases with no gene match: 6. The CDR3 totals 16 residues. Germline assignment: CDR1 KGHSH and CDR2 LQKENI. The CDR3 loop reads CASSPRGTGGIYEQYF. As DNA, the CDR3 is TGTGCCAGCTCACCCCGCGGGACAGGGGGCATCTACGAGCAGTACTTC.

This rearrangement joins TRBV30 to TRBJ2-2; possible D gene TRBD2, 6 bases. The CDR3 consists of 14 residues. The germline CDR1 and CDR2 sequences are GTSNPN and SVGIG (reference sequence). The germline V and J ends were trimmed by 7 bases and 1 base, with 13 bases remaining between them. CDR3 residues: CALMGRWNTGELFF. In nucleotides, the CDR3 is TGTGCCTTGATGGGGAGGTGGAACACCGGGGAGCTGTTTTTT.